This passage covers 2 T cell receptor beta chains from one sample sequenced in a study of T cell clonality in common variable immunodeficiency. The repertoire was sequenced with immunoSEQ multiplex PCR; TCRdb's copy has only in-frame clones and lacks some. The sample contains tens of thousands of clones, none occurring once; approximately 0.71% lies in the top ten. The specimen was peripheral blood mononuclear cells. These receptors originate from a person between 18 and 69 years old in good health.

In its sample, this clone was seen a few times. The read terminates 3 residues ahead of where the CDR3 ends, so the germline J gene completes it. The rearrangement links TRBV7-8 to TRBJ2-7, with D possibly being TRBD2 (5 bases). Trimming shortened V by 0 bases and J by 2 bases, and 14 bases separated the two germline ends. The germline V gene has CDR1 SGHVS and CDR2 FQNEAQ. The CDR3 spans 16 residues. Partial CDR3 DNA: TGTGCCAGCAGCTTAGCGCCGGGGAATAGCCCCTACGAG. This sequence encodes CASSLAPGNSPYE. The whole CDR3 sequence is CASSLAPGNSPYEQYF.

In this sample, this clone turned up many times. Sequencing ends 3 residues short of the CDR3 end; the germline J gene provides the rest. This chain joins TRBV28 and TRBJ2-7; 10 bases align to TRBD2. The CDR3 contains 16 residues. Germline V gene lookup returns CDR1 MDHEN and CDR2 SYDVKM. V lost 6 bases, J lost 5 bases, and 13 bases stayed unmatched. CDR3 DNA, as far as it was read: TGTGCCAGCAGACTAGATAGTAGCGGGAGGCTGAACGAG. Its protein product is CASRLDSSGRLNE. From start to end, the CDR3 is CASRLDSSGRLNEQYF.